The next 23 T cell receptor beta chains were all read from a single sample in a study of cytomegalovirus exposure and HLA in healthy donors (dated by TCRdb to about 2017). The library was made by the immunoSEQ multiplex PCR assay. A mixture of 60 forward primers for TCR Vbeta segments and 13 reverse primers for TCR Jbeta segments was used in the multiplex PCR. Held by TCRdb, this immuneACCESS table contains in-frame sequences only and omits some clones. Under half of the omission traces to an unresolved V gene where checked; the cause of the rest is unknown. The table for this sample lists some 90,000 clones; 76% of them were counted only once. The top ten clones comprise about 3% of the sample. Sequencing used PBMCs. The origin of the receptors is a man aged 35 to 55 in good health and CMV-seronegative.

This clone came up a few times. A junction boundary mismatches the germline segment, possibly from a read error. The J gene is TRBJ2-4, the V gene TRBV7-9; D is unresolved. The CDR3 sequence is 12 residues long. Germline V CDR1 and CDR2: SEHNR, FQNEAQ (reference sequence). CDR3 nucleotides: TGTTCCAGCAGCTTAGTCAGGAACATTCAGTACTTC. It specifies CSSSLVRNIQYF.

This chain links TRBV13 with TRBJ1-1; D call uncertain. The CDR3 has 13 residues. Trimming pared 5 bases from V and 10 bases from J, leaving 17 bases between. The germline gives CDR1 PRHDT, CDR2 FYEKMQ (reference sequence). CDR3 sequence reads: CASSQMGRRGAFF. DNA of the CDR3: TGTGCCAGCAGCCAGATGGGCCGCCGGGGAGCTTTCTTT.

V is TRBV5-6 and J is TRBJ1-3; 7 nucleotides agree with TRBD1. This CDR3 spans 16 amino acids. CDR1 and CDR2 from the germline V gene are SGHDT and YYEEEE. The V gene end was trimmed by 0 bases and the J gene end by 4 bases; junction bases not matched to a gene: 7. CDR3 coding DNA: TGTGCCAGCAGCTTGGTTGGTCAGGGGGACGGAAACACCATATATTTT. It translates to CASSLVGQGDGNTIYF.

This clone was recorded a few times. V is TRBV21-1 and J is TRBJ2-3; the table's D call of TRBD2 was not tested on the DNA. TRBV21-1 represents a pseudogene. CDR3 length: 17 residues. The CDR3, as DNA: TGTGCCAGCAGCAAAGAAAGACTTCACCAACGGACAGATACGCAGTATTTT. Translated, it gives CASSKERLHQRTDTQYF.

CDR3 in amino acids: CASRGVPSYEQYF. The CDR3 DNA follows: TGTGCCAGCAGGGGAGTTCCTTCCTACGAGCAGTACTTC. The chain joins TRBV27 to TRBJ2-7, with D tentatively TRBD2 (5 bases). The CDR3 sequence is 13 residues long. The V end lost 6 bases, the J end lost 1 base, and 10 bases lay between the germline ends. The germline V gene has CDR1 MNHEY and CDR2 SMNVEV (reference sequence).

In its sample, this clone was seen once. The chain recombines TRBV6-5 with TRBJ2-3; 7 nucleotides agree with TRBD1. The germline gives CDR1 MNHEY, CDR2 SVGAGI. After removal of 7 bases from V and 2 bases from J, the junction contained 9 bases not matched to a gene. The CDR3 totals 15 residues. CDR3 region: CASKIPGQYTDTQYF. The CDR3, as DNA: TGTGCCAGCAAGATTCCGGGACAGTACACAGATACGCAGTATTTT.

DNA for the CDR3: TGTGCCAGCAGCCAGGGGTGGGATGAAAAACTGTTTTTT. It is translated as CASSQGWDEKLFF. The chain uses TRBV9 and TRBJ1-4, with D possibly being TRBD1 (6 bases). This CDR3 contains 13 residues. Trimming pared 4 bases from V and 6 bases from J, leaving 10 bases between. The germline V gene has CDR1 SGDLS and CDR2 YYNGEE.

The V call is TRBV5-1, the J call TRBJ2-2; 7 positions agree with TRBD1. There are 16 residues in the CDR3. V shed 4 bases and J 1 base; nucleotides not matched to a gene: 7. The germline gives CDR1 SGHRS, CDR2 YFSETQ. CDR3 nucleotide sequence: TGCGCCAGCAGCACTAGACAGGGTGTGAACACCGGGGAGCTGTTTTTT. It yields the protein CASSTRQGVNTGELFF.

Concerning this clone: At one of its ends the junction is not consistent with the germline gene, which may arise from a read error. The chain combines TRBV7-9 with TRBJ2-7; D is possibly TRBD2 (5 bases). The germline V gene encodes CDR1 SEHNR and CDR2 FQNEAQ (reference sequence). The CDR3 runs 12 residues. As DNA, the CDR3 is TGTTCCAGCAGCCAAGCGGCCGTTAAGCTGGACTTC. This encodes CSSSQAAVKLDF.

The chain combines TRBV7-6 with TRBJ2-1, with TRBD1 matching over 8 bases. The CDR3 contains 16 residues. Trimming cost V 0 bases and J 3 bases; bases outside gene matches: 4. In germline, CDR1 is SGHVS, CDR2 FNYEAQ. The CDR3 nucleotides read TGTGCCAGCAGCTTAGCTGGTACAGGGGGCTACAATGAGCAGTTCTTC. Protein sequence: CASSLAGTGGYNEQFF.

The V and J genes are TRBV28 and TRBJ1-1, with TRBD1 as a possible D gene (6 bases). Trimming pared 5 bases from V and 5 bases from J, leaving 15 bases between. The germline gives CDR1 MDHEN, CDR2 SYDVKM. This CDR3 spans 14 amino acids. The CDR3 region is CASSTPRQDTEAFF. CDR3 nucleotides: TGTGCCAGCAGTACCCCCAGACAGGATACTGAAGCTTTCTTT.

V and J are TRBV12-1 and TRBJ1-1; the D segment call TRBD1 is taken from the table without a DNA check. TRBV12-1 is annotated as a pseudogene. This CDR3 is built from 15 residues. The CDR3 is CASSILDKKNTEAFF. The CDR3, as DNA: TGTGCCAGCAGCATCCTGGACAAAAAGAACACTGAAGCTTTCTTT.

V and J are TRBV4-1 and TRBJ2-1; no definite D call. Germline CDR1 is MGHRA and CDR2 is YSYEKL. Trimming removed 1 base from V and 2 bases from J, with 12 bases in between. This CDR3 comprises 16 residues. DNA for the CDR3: TGCGCCAGCAGCCAAGTTTCTACCGGAGCCTACAATGAGCAGTTCTTC. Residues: CASSQVSTGAYNEQFF.

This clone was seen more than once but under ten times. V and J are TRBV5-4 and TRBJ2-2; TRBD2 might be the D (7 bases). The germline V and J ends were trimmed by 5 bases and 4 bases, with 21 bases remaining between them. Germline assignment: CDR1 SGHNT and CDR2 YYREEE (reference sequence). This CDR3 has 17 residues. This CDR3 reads CASRPPGRGGITGELFF. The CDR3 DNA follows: TGTGCCAGCAGGCCGCCCGGTAGGGGGGGTATCACCGGGGAGCTGTTTTTT.

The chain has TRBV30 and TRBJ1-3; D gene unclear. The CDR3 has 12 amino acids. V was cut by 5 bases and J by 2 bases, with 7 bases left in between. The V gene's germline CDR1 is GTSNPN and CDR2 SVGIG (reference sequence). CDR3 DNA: TGTGCCTGGCATAGTACTGGAAACACCATATATTTT. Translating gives CAWHSTGNTIYF.

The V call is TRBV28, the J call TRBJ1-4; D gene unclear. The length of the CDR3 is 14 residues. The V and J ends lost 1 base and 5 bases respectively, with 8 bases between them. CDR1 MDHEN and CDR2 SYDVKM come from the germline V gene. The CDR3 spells CASSLYRRNEKLFF. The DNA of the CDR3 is TGTGCCAGCAGTTTATACCGGAGGAATGAAAAACTGTTTTTT.

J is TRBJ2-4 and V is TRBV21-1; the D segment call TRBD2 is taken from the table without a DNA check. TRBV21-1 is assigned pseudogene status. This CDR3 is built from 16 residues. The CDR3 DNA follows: TGTGCCAGCAGCATCTTGCCTAGGACTAGTCGTGACATTCAGTACTTC. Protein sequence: CASSILPRTSRDIQYF.

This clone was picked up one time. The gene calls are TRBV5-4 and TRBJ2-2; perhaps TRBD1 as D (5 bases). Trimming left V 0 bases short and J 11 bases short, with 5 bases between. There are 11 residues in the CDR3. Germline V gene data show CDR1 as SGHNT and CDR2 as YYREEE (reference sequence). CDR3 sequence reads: CASSLGTELFF. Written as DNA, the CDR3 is TGTGCCAGCAGCTTGGGGACAGAGCTGTTTTTT. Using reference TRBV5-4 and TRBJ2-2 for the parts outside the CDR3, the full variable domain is ETGVTQSPTHLIKTRGQQVTLRCSSQSGHNTVSWYQQALGQGPQFIFQYYREEENGRGNFPPRFSGLQFPNYSSELNVNALELDDSALYLCASSLGTELFFGEGSRLTVL.

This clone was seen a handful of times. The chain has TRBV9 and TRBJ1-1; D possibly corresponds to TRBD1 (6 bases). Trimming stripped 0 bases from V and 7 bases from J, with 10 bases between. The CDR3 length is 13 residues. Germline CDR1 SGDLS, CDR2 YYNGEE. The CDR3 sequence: CASSVAGAVEAFF. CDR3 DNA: TGTGCCAGCAGCGTAGCAGGGGCAGTTGAAGCTTTCTTT.

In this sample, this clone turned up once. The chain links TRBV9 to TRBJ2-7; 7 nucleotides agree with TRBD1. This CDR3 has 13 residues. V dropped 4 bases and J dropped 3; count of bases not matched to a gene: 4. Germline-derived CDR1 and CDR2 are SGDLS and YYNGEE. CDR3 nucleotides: TGTGCCAGCAGCACGACAGGGCACTACGAGCAGTACTTC. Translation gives CASSTTGHYEQYF.

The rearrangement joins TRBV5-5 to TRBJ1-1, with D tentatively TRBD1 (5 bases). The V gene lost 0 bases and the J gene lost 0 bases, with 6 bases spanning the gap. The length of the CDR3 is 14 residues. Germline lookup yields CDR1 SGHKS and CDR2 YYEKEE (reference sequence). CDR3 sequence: CASSLGRVNTEAFF. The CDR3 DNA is TGTGCCAGCAGCTTGGGCAGGGTGAACACTGAAGCTTTCTTT.

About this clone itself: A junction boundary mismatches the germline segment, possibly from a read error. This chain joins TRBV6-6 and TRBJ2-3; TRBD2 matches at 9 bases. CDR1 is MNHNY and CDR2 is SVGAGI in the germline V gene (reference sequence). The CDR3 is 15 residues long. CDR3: CASSDSSGGTDTQYF. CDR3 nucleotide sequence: TGTGCCAGCAGTGACTCTAGCGGGGGCACAGATACGCAGTATTTT.

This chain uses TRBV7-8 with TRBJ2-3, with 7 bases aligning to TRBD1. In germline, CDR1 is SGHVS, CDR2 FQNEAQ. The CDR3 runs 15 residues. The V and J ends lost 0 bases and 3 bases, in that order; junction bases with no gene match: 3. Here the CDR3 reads CASSLARTGTDTQYF. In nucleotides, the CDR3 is TGTGCCAGCAGCTTAGCCCGGACAGGAACAGATACGCAGTATTTT.